Listed below are T cell receptor beta chains from one sample, sequenced in a study of blood T cell repertoires in COVID-19. TCRdb's table, derived via immunoSEQ multiplex PCR, lists solely in-frame clones and lacks some. The table lists around 250,000 clones, around 87% of them singletons, with about 1.6% in the top ten. The sequencing sample was made of PBMCs or T cells enriched from blood (not recorded which). Receptors were obtained from a woman in her forties or fifties who had recovered from COVID-19. Each CDR3 is given with its conserved first and last residue. The D gene is left open where the match is weak. Only some rows state a clone size, as once, few, many or a class for expanded clones.

d_call	v_call	clone_size	j_call	cdr3_aa	cdr3_nt
TRBD2	TRBV13	few	TRBJ2-2	CASQRGQNTGELFF	TGTGCCAGCCAGCGGGGGCAAAACACCGGGGAGCTGTTTTTT
TRBD1	TRBV29-1	NA	TRBJ1-1	CSVLFLFPDRVNTEAFF	TGCAGCGTTCTTTTTTTGTTCCCGGACAGGGTGAACACTGAAGCTTTCTTT
NA	TRBV28	NA	TRBJ1-2	CATTPETVANYGYTF	TGTGCCACCACTCCTGAGACAGTAGCTAACTATGGCTACACCTTC
NA	TRBV20-1	NA	TRBJ1-1	CSASPQGDGTEAFF	TGCAGTGCTAGTCCACAGGGTGACGGCACTGAAGCTTTCTTT
TRBD2	TRBV10-3	NA	TRBJ2-7	CAITTSGRLYEQYF	TGTGCCATCACCACTAGCGGGAGGTTATACGAGCAGTACTTC
TRBD1	TRBV9	NA	TRBJ1-2	CASSAPGQGATF	TGTGCCAGCAGCGCACCGGGACAGGGTGCCACCTTC
NA	TRBV6-6	NA	TRBJ2-3	CASSYGAIGSF	TGTGCCAGCAGTTACGGTGCTATCGGTAGCTTT
NA	TRBV29-1	NA	TRBJ1-1	CSADGENTEAFF	TGCAGCGCTGACGGTGAGAACACTGAAGCTTTCTTT
TRBD1	TRBV28	NA	TRBJ1-1	CASRQTGPNTEAFF	TGTGCCAGCAGACAGACAGGGCCGAACACTGAAGCTTTCTTT
TRBD1	TRBV7-3	NA	TRBJ2-7	CASSLSGTGVYEQYF	TGTGCCAGCAGCCTCTCCGGGACAGGGGTCTACGAGCAGTACTTC
NA	TRBV25-1	NA	TRBJ1-5	CASSDMTENQPQHF	TGTGCCAGCAGTGATATGACAGAAAATCAGCCCCAGCATTTT
NA	TRBV27	NA	TRBJ1-5	CASRQGSGGNQPQHF	TGTGCCAGCAGGCAGGGTTCGGGGGGGAATCAGCCCCAGCATTTT
NA	TRBV5-1	NA	TRBJ2-7	CASSLGLQAYEQYF	TGCGCCAGCAGCTTGGGGTTACAGGCCTACGAGCAGTACTTC
NA	TRBV27	NA	TRBJ1-5	CASSFGGNQPQHF	TGTGCCAGCAGTTTTGGAGGCAATCAGCCCCAGCATTTT
TRBD2	TRBV28	once	TRBJ2-1	CASSFGSGAGLINPYNEQFF	TGTGCCAGCAGTTTCGGAAGCGGAGCGGGATTGATAAACCCCTACAATGAGCAGTTCTTC
TRBD2	TRBV5-1	NA	TRBJ2-1	CASSSRDYYNEQFF	TGCGCCAGCAGCTCCCGGGACTACTACAATGAGCAGTTCTTC
NA	TRBV18	NA	TRBJ2-7	CASSPSAGEQYF	TGTGCCAGCTCACCAAGCGCCGGCGAGCAGTACTTC
NA	TRBV4-1	NA	TRBJ2-3	CASSQGLLVSTDTQYF	TGCGCCAGCAGCCAAGGACTACTCGTGAGCACAGATACGCAGTATTTT
TRBD2	TRBV7-2	NA	TRBJ2-3	CATAMYPSGSSDTQYF	TGTGCCACCGCAATGTACCCTAGCGGGAGTTCAGATACGCAGTATTTT
TRBD2	TRBV5-4	NA	TRBJ2-5	CASSRPSGGETQYF	TGTGCCAGCAGCCGGCCGTCGGGGGGAGAGACCCAGTACTTC
NA	TRBV4-1	NA	TRBJ2-5	CASSRETEETQYF	TGCGCCAGCAGCCGAGAGACAGAGGAGACCCAGTACTTC
NA	TRBV19	NA	TRBJ1-5	CASSTPLRDQPQHF	TGTGCCAGTAGTACTCCTTTACGAGATCAGCCCCAGCATTTT
NA	TRBV13	once	TRBJ2-5	CASSSQGIETQYF	TGTGCCAGCAGCTCCCAGGGGATCGAGACCCAGTACTTC
TRBD1	TRBV5-6	NA	TRBJ1-6	CASSSVFKTGSSNSPLHF	TGTGCCAGCAGCTCCGTCTTCAAGACAGGGTCTAGTAATTCACCCCTCCACTTT
TRBD1	TRBV4-1	NA	TRBJ1-5	CASSPRTGSGWPQHF	TGCGCCAGCAGCCCGAGGACAGGCTCTGGCTGGCCCCAGCATTTT
NA	TRBV29-1	NA	TRBJ2-7	CSVGSTSPGSYEQYF	TGCAGCGTCGGGTCCACCTCGCCCGGCTCCTACGAGCAGTACTTC
TRBD1	TRBV9	NA	TRBJ2-5	CASSVGMTGGAGETQYF	TGTGCCAGCAGCGTAGGTATGACAGGGGGTGCAGGAGAGACCCAGTACTTC
NA	TRBV2	NA	TRBJ1-1	CASSPVDRNTEAFF	TGTGCCAGCAGCCCCGTAGACAGGAACACTGAAGCTTTCTTT
NA	TRBV19	NA	TRBJ1-2	CASTAPPGRYSSRGGYTF	TGTGCCAGTACCGCCCCCCCCGGCCGGTATAGTTCCCGCGGGGGCTACACCTTC
NA	TRBV3-1/TRBV3-2	NA	TRBJ1-3	CASSQGFGQGDTIYF	TGTGCCAGCAGCCAGGGTTTTGGTCAGGGCGACACCATATATTTT
NA	TRBV5-1	NA	TRBJ1-4	CASSPGASRGNEKLFF	TGCGCCAGCAGTCCAGGGGCGAGTCGGGGTAATGAAAAACTGTTTTTT
TRBD1	TRBV30	once	TRBJ1-4	CAWSVTTGGSSEKLFF	TGTGCCTGGAGTGTGACAACAGGGGGCTCGTCTGAAAAACTGTTTTTT
NA	TRBV7-9	NA	TRBJ2-3	CASSTISTGSTDTQYF	TGTGCCAGCAGCACAATTAGTACGGGGAGCACAGATACGCAGTATTTT
NA	TRBV7-2	NA	TRBJ2-1	CASSPARLVGEQFF	TGTGCCAGCAGCCCCGCCCGGCTAGTAGGCGAGCAGTTCTTC
TRBD1	TRBV7-9	once	TRBJ1-1	CASSLGGTGIFRGTEAFF	TGTGCCAGCAGCTTAGGCGGGACAGGGATATTTAGAGGCACTGAAGCTTTCTTT
NA	TRBV6-2/TRBV6-3	NA	TRBJ1-5	CASSYTGNSNQPQHF	TGTGCCAGCAGTTATACGGGGAATAGCAATCAGCCCCAGCATTTT
NA	TRBV10-2	once	TRBJ1-3	CASSVVLNSGNTIYF	TGCGCCAGCAGTGTGGTTCTAAACTCTGGAAACACCATATATTTT
TRBD2	TRBV28	NA	TRBJ2-7	CASRNSGSYYEQYF	TGTGCCAGCAGAAATAGCGGGTCTTACTACGAGCAGTACTTC
NA	TRBV18	NA	TRBJ2-7	CASSPPLGSHEQYF	TGTGCCAGCTCACCACCCCTGGGGAGTCACGAGCAGTACTTC
TRBD2	TRBV28	NA	TRBJ2-1	CASNPLGSAGDEQFF	TGTGCCAGCAACCCTTTGGGGTCTGCGGGAGATGAGCAGTTCTTC
NA	TRBV30	NA	TRBJ2-4	CAWGGRSAKNIQYF	TGTGCCTGGGGTGGGAGATCAGCCAAAAACATTCAGTACTTC
NA	TRBV7-2	NA	TRBJ1-4	CASSFGTRGEKLFF	TGTGCCAGCAGCTTCGGGACCCGGGGGGAAAAACTGTTTTTT
TRBD1	TRBV5-1	NA	TRBJ1-1	CASSWTGGHTEAFF	TGCGCCAGCAGTTGGACAGGGGGACACACTGAAGCTTTCTTT
TRBD1	TRBV28	NA	TRBJ1-4	CASSSTTGALNEKLFF	TGTGCCAGCAGTTCTACAACAGGGGCCCTTAATGAAAAACTGTTTTTT
NA	TRBV30	NA	TRBJ1-2	CAWSVSGLDYGYTF	TGTGCCTGGAGTGTATCAGGACTGGACTATGGCTACACCTTC
TRBD2	TRBV11-1	NA	TRBJ2-1	CASSLGTSGNIGEQFF	TGTGCCAGCAGCTTAGGGACTAGCGGGAATATTGGTGAGCAGTTCTTC
NA	TRBV6-2/TRBV6-3	once	TRBJ1-6	CASSSPGHRNSPLHF	TGTGCCAGCAGTTCACCGGGACATCGTAATTCACCCCTCCACTTT
NA	TRBV2	once	TRBJ2-2	CASSEEGGEKGLFF	TGTGCCAGCAGTGAGGAGGGTGGAGAAAAGGGGCTGTTTTTT
NA	TRBV6-5	NA	TRBJ2-2	CASRTDYRHTGELFF	TGTGCCAGCAGGACCGACTACCGGCACACCGGGGAGCTGTTTTTT
NA	TRBV7-2	NA	TRBJ2-1	CASSRLEDIRYNEQFF	TGTGCCAGCAGCCGCCTTGAGGACATCCGCTACAATGAGCAGTTCTTC
NA	TRBV5-6	NA	TRBJ1-1	CASSLGGPRRTEAFF	TGTGCCAGCAGCTTAGGAGGGCCACGGAGGACTGAAGCTTTCTTT
NA	TRBV19	NA	TRBJ2-1	CASRVTRTNNEQFF	TGTGCCAGTAGAGTAACTAGAACCAACAATGAGCAGTTCTTC
NA	TRBV19	NA	TRBJ1-2	CASSIQGGYGYTF	TGTGCCAGTAGTATTCAGGGAGGGTATGGCTACACCTTC
NA	TRBV28	NA	TRBJ2-5	CASSSGKETQYF	TGTGCCAGCAGCTCCGGGAAAGAGACCCAGTACTTC
TRBD2	TRBV11-3	NA	TRBJ2-1	CASSSRGLANYNEQFF	TGTGCCAGCAGCTCGAGGGGACTAGCGAACTACAATGAGCAGTTCTTC
NA	TRBV7-2	NA	TRBJ2-3	CASSLAEGRGADTQYF	TGTGCCAGCAGCTTAGCGGAGGGACGGGGTGCAGATACGCAGTATTTT
NA	TRBV6-6	NA	TRBJ1-6	CASSYVVRDSPLHF	TGTGCCAGCAGTTATGTCGTACGGGATTCACCCCTCCACTTT